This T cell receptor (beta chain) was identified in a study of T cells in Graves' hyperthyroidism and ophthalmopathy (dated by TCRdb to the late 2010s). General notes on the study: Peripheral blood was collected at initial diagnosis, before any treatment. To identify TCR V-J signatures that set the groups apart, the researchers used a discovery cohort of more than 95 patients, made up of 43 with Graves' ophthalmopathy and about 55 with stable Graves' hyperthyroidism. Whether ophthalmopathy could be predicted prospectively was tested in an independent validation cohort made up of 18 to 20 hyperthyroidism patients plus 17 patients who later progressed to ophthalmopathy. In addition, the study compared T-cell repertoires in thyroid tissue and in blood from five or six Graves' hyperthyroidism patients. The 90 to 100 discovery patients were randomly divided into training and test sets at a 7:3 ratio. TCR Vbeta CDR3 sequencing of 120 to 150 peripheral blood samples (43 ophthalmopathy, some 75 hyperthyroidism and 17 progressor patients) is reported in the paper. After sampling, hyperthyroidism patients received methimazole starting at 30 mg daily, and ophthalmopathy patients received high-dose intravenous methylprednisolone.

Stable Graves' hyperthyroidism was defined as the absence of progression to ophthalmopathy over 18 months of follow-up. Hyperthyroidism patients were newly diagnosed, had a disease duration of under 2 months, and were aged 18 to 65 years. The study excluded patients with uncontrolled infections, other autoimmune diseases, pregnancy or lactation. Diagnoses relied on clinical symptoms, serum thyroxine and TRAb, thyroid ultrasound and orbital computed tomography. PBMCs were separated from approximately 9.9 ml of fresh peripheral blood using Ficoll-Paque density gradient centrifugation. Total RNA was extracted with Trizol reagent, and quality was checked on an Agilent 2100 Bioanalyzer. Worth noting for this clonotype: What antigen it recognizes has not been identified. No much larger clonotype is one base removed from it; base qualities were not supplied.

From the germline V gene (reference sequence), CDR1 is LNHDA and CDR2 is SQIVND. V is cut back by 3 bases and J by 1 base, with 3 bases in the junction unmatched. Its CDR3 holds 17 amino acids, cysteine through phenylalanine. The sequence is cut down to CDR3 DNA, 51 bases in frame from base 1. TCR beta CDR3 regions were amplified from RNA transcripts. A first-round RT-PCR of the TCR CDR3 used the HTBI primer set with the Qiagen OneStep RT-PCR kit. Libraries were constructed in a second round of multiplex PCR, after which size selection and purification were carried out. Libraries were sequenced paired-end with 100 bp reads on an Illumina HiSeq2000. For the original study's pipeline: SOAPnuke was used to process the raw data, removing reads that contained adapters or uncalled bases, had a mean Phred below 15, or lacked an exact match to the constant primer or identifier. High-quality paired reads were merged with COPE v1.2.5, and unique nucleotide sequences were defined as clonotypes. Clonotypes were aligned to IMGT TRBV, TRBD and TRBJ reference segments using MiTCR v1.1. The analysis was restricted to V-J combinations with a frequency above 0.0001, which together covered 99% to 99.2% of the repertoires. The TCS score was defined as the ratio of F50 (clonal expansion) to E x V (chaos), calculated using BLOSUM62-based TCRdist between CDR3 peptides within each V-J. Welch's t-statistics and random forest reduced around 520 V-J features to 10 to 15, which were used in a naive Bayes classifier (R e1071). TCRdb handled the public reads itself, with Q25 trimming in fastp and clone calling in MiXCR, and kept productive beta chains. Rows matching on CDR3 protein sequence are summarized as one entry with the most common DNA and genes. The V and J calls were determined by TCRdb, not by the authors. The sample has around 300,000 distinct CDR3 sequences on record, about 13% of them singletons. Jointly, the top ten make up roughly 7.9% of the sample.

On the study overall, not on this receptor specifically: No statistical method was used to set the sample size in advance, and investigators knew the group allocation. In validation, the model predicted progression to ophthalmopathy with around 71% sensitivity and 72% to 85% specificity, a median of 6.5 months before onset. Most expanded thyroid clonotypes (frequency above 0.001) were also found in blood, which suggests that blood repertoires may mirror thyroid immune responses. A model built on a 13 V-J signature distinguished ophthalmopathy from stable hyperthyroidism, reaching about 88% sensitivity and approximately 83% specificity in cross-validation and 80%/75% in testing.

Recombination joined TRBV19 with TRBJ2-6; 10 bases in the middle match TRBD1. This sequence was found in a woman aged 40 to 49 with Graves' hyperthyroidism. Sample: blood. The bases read TGTGCCAGTAGTATGGACAGGGGGGGTTCTGGGGCCAACGTCCTGACTTTC. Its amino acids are CASSMDRGGSGANVLTF.